These T cell receptor beta chains were read from a single sample in a study of shared clonotypes between healthy human individuals. The table came from immunoSEQ multiplex PCR; TCRdb's copy has only in-frame clones and leaves some out. Of hundreds of thousands of clones in the sample, around 81% were seen once. The sequenced sample was PBMCs. These receptors were collected from a woman aged 35 to 49 in good health. Some clones in this sample may be carry-over from other donors' samples. Each CDR3 is given with its conserved first and last residue. The order of the fields is D gene, J gene, V gene, CDR3 protein. The D gene is left open where the match is weak.

NA,TRBJ2-5,TRBV9,CASSVGLGVQETQYF
TRBD2,TRBJ2-2,TRBV18,CASSRGLAGLTGELFF
NA,TRBJ1-4,TRBV25-1,CASSDQVEEKLFF
NA,TRBJ2-1,TRBV11-3,CASSLWADNEQFF
TRBD1,TRBJ1-2,TRBV6-1,CASSETRTGTYGYTF
TRBD1,TRBJ2-7,TRBV5-1,CASSGGTGQVYEQYF
NA,TRBJ2-3,TRBV7-2,CASSSLRGTDTQYF
NA,TRBJ1-3,TRBV10-3,CAMADRNSGNTIYF
TRBD1,TRBJ2-6,TRBV7-2,CASSSVGTASSGANVLTF
NA,TRBJ1-5,TRBV19,CASSRQLRNQPQHF